This T cell receptor beta chain was captured by sequencing in a study of response to subunit inactivated influenza vaccine. The ends were cut back, 2 bases at V and 2 bases at J, with 12 bases in the middle. The CDR3 totals 15 residues. In germline, CDR1 is MDHEN, CDR2 SYDVKM. A single record per CDR3 protein comes from TCRdb applying MiXCR to the RT-PCR reads. In the table there are roughly 570,000 distinct CDR3 sequences, approximately 15% of which are singletons. The genes are TRBV28 and TRBJ1-2; D is possibly TRBD1 (5 bases). The source material was PBMCs from blood, sampled 12 days after vaccination. This clonotype was obtained from a man between 50 and 59 years old who received an inactivated influenza vaccine. The CDR3 coding sequence is TGTGCCAGCAGTTTACTCCGGGGGGAGAACTATGGCTACACCTTC. Protein: CASSLLRGENYGYTF.